This TCR beta chain is drawn from a study of blood T cell repertoires in COVID-19. For the study at large: PBMCs, B-cell-depleted T cells, or T cells provided the cDNA or gDNA that made up the material.

In the original analysis: Amplification of reference gene primers provided the estimated nucleated cell counts. TCRdb's table, derived via immunoSEQ multiplex PCR, lists solely in-frame clones and lacks some. Clonal size and the V and J genes are those of that table, whereas D and trimming came from the DNA. Of fewer than 350,000 clones listed, nearly 90% are singletons. The CDR3 runs 15 residues. Germline trimming cut 0 bases from V and 0 bases from J; bases unmatched to any gene: 3. Germline V gives CDR1 SGDLS, CDR2 YYNGEE. The sequenced sample consisted of peripheral blood. The receptor was isolated from a man between 18 and 29 years old with active or convalescent COVID-19. The chain recombines TRBV9 with TRBJ2-7; 7 nucleotides match TRBD2. This CDR3 is CASSVDGGVSYEQYF. The CDR3 DNA reads TGTGCCAGCAGCGTAGATGGGGGGGTCTCCTACGAGCAGTACTTC.